The rows below give T cell receptor beta chains drawn from one sample of a study of cytomegalovirus exposure and HLA in healthy donors. Repertoires were generated with immunoSEQ multiplex PCR, while TCRdb's copy carries only in-frame clones and drops some. Its clone listing holds roughly 58,000 clones. Specimen: PBMCs. The source of these receptors is a woman aged 50 to 60 in good health and CMV-seropositive. The CDR3 runs from the conserved cysteine through the conserved F or W. The order of the fields is CDR3 DNA, CDR3 protein, D gene, V gene, J gene. D genes are given only for firm matches.

CDR3 DNA: TGTGCCAGCAGGACACAGGGGGCTGAGCCCCAGCATTTT
CDR3 protein: CASRTQGAEPQHF
D gene: TRBD1
V gene: TRBV6-1
J gene: TRBJ1-5

CDR3 DNA: TGTGCCAGCTCACCGACAGGGGTGAATCAGCCCCAGCATTTT
CDR3 protein: CASSPTGVNQPQHF
D gene: TRBD1
V gene: TRBV18
J gene: TRBJ1-5

CDR3 DNA: TGCGCCAGCAGCCAAGGAGACATTAGTGAAAAACTGTTTTTT
CDR3 protein: CASSQGDISEKLFF
D gene: -
V gene: TRBV4-1
J gene: TRBJ1-4

CDR3 DNA: TGCGCCAGCAGAGGAGAGTCCTATTACACTGAAGCTTTCTTT
CDR3 protein: CASRGESYYTEAFF
D gene: -
V gene: TRBV5-1
J gene: TRBJ1-1

CDR3 DNA: TGTGCCTACGCCCAGGGACACCGCGCAGATACGCAGTATTTT
CDR3 protein: CAYAQGHRADTQYF
D gene: -
V gene: TRBV30
J gene: TRBJ2-3

CDR3 DNA: TGCGCCAGCACGGGACAGGGGGCCTACGAGCAGTACTTC
CDR3 protein: CASTGQGAYEQYF
D gene: TRBD1
V gene: TRBV5-1
J gene: TRBJ2-7

CDR3 DNA: TGCAGCGTTGAGGAGTACGGGGACTTTTCCACTGAAGCTTTCTTT
CDR3 protein: CSVEEYGDFSTEAFF
D gene: -
V gene: TRBV29-1
J gene: TRBJ1-1

CDR3 DNA: TGTGCCAGCAGTGCGGGCAGGGGATCCTACAATGAGCAGTTCTTC
CDR3 protein: CASSAGRGSYNEQFF
D gene: -
V gene: TRBV6-1
J gene: TRBJ2-1

CDR3 DNA: TGTGCCAGCAGCGTAGAGGCGGGGGCCAGCACAGATACGCAGTATTTT
CDR3 protein: CASSVEAGASTDTQYF
D gene: -
V gene: TRBV9
J gene: TRBJ2-3

CDR3 DNA: TGTGCCAGCAGCCTGGTTCAGGCGGGGACTGAAGCTTTCTTT
CDR3 protein: CASSLVQAGTEAFF
D gene: -
V gene: TRBV6-5
J gene: TRBJ1-1

CDR3 DNA: TGTGCCAGCAGCTTGGGGGTAGACATGAACACTGAAGCTTTCTTT
CDR3 protein: CASSLGVDMNTEAFF
D gene: -
V gene: TRBV5-8
J gene: TRBJ1-1

CDR3 DNA: TGTGCCAGCAGTTTTCTGACTAGCGGGAGTGTCTACGAGCAGTACTTC
CDR3 protein: CASSFLTSGSVYEQYF
D gene: TRBD2
V gene: TRBV28
J gene: TRBJ2-7

CDR3 DNA: TGTGCCAGCAGTTACTCTAGACAGGGGCCCTACGAGCAGTACTTC
CDR3 protein: CASSYSRQGPYEQYF
D gene: TRBD1
V gene: TRBV6-5
J gene: TRBJ2-7

CDR3 DNA: TGTGCCAGCAGCACGACAGGGAACTCTGGGGCCAACGTCCTGACTTTC
CDR3 protein: CASSTTGNSGANVLTF
D gene: TRBD1
V gene: TRBV7-2
J gene: TRBJ2-6

CDR3 DNA: TGTGCCAGCAGTTTAAATCAGGGCGGTTTCTACGAGCAGTACTTC
CDR3 protein: CASSLNQGGFYEQYF
D gene: -
V gene: TRBV28
J gene: TRBJ2-7

CDR3 DNA: TGTGCCAGTAGAGACCAGGGAAGCACAGATACGCAGTATTTT
CDR3 protein: CASRDQGSTDTQYF
D gene: -
V gene: TRBV19
J gene: TRBJ2-3

CDR3 DNA: TGTGCCAGCAGTCCGGGGACAGGTCAAGGAAACACCATATATTTT
CDR3 protein: CASSPGTGQGNTIYF
D gene: TRBD1
V gene: TRBV28
J gene: TRBJ1-3

CDR3 DNA: TGCGCCAGCAGCCGGTATCAGGAAGACTCTGGAAACACCATATATTTT
CDR3 protein: CASSRYQEDSGNTIYF
D gene: -
V gene: TRBV4-3
J gene: TRBJ1-3

CDR3 DNA: TGTGCCAGCAGCCGTGTAGGGGGGGCCCTCTCCTACGAGCAGTACTTC
CDR3 protein: CASSRVGGALSYEQYF
D gene: -
V gene: TRBV7-6
J gene: TRBJ2-7

CDR3 DNA: TGCGCCAGCAGCCCGGGACATCTGGCAACTAATGAAAAACTGTTTTTT
CDR3 protein: CASSPGHLATNEKLFF
D gene: -
V gene: TRBV4-1
J gene: TRBJ1-4

CDR3 DNA: TGTGCCAGCAGCTTAGCGCAAACCGGGAACACTGAAGCTTTCTTT
CDR3 protein: CASSLAQTGNTEAFF
D gene: -
V gene: TRBV7-9
J gene: TRBJ1-1

CDR3 DNA: TGTGCCACCAGCAGAGTCGGGACAGGGTTAAAGGGTGGCTACACCTTC
CDR3 protein: CATSRVGTGLKGGYTF
D gene: TRBD1
V gene: TRBV15
J gene: TRBJ1-2